This TCR beta chain stems from a study of memory CD4+ T cells and cytomegalovirus serostatus. Method: immunoSEQ multiplex PCR; TCRdb's copy keeps in-frame clones and lacks some. This sample has approximately 60,000 clones, with approximately 78% found just once. The sort gate was single viable CD3+CD4+CD8-CD45RO+ cells for memory CD4+ T cells. The CDR3 consists of 14 residues. Germline CDR1 is LNHDA and CDR2 is SQIVND (reference sequence). V was clipped by 1 base and J by 0 bases, with 4 bases between them. This chain joins TRBV19 and TRBJ1-5; D unclear. Input material: memory CD4+ T cells from blood. The origin of this receptor is an adult in good health and CMV-seronegative. The CDR3 here is CASSIGVSNQPQHF. Here the CDR3 DNA reads TGTGCCAGTAGTATAGGGGTTAGCAATCAGCCCCAGCATTTT.